These 17 T cell receptor beta chains were sequenced from one sample in a study of OX40 agonist ivuxolimab in advanced cancers. Generated by immunoSEQ multiplex PCR, the TCRdb table keeps only in-frame clones and is missing some. The repertoire includes fewer than 55,000 clones, around 89% of them detected once, and about a tenth sits in the top ten. Sequences were derived from CD4+ or CD8+ T cells sorted from blood, sampled in a trial of the OX40 agonist ivuxolimab. The receptors stem from an adult with an advanced solid tumor such as melanoma, head and neck, liver or kidney cancer.

This rearrangement joins TRBV11-2 to TRBJ2-2, with 7 bases that match TRBD2. This CDR3 is 14 amino acids long. CDR1 SGHAT and CDR2 FQNNGV come from the germline V gene. V was pared by 1 base and J by 7 bases, with 3 bases of the junction left unmatched. The CDR3 loop reads CASSLAGGIGELFF. CDR3 bases: TGTGCCAGCAGCTTAGCGGGGGGTATCGGGGAGCTGTTTTTT.

The rearrangement links TRBV20-1 to TRBJ1-3, with D uncertain. The V gene lost 5 bases and the J gene lost 4 bases, with 6 bases spanning the gap. Germline V gene data show CDR1 as DFQATT and CDR2 as SNEGSKA (reference sequence). This CDR3 has 11 residues. DNA for the CDR3: TGCAGTGCTGAGCTGGGAAACACCATATATTTT. Amino acid sequence: CSAELGNTIYF.

The chain joins TRBV7-8 to TRBJ2-1; maybe TRBD1 (6 bases). The CDR3 sequence is 15 residues long. V shed 5 bases and J shed 4 bases, with 15 bases lying between them. In germline, CDR1 is SGHVS, CDR2 FQNEAQ. The CDR3: CASSGPGQIYNEQFF. For the CDR3, the DNA is TGTGCCAGCAGCGGACCCGGACAGATATACAATGAGCAGTTCTTC.

This clone has only one observation. The CDR3 DNA is TGTGCCAGCAGTTACTCGAGGACAGGGGGTTACGAGCAGTACTTC. It encodes CASSYSRTGGYEQYF. The J gene is TRBJ2-7, the V gene TRBV6-5, with 10 bases that match TRBD1. Germline-derived CDR1 and CDR2 are MNHEY and SVGAGI. The CDR3 consists of 15 residues. V shed 0 bases, J shed 4 bases, and the junction held 3 bases outside the gene matches.

The J gene is TRBJ1-1, the V gene TRBV19; D is undetermined. Per the germline V gene, CDR1 is LNHDA and CDR2 is SQIVND (reference sequence). V was clipped by 4 bases and J by 1 base, with 7 bases between them. The CDR3 is 13 amino acids. CDR3 region: CASSKRSNTEAFF. The CDR3, as DNA: TGTGCCAGTAGTAAACGGTCGAACACTGAAGCTTTCTTT.

The V call is TRBV15, the J call TRBJ1-5; no firm D call. Germline V CDR1 and CDR2: LNHNV, YYDKDF (reference sequence). The V gene lost 2 bases and the J gene lost 4 bases, with 9 bases spanning the gap. There are 14 residues in the CDR3. CDR3 protein: CATSRLGGNQPQHF. In nucleotides, the CDR3 is TGTGCCACCAGCAGACTGGGCGGGAATCAGCCCCAGCATTTT.

CDR3 sequence reads: CASTLTGAGGGANVLTF. CDR3 in DNA: TGTGCCAGCACCCTAACAGGGGCAGGTGGTGGGGCCAACGTCCTGACTTTC. The chain is built from TRBV28 and TRBJ2-6, with 7 bases aligning to TRBD1. The V gene's germline CDR1 is MDHEN and CDR2 SYDVKM. Trimming removed 7 bases from V and 3 bases from J; junction bases left unmatched: 12. CDR3 size: 17 residues.

This chain connects TRBV18 to TRBJ2-2; possible D gene TRBD1, 5 bases. The CDR3 sequence is 14 residues long. Per germline, CDR1 KGHSH and CDR2 LQKENI. The germline V and J ends were trimmed by 4 bases and 2 bases, with 8 bases remaining between them. The CDR3 DNA follows: TGTGCCAGCTCACTGACAGAAAACACCGGGGAGCTGTTTTTT. This encodes CASSLTENTGELFF.

The V gene is TRBV25-1, the J gene TRBJ1-2; perhaps TRBD1 as D (5 bases). Trimming took off 6 bases at V and 10 bases at J, with 15 bases between the two ends. Germline assignment: CDR1 MGHDK and CDR2 SYGVNS. This CDR3 is built from 12 residues. The CDR3 DNA follows: TGTGCCAGCAGCGGGGGGAGCGGTCCCTACACCTTC. This sequence encodes CASSGGSGPYTF.

This sequence joins TRBV5-1 and TRBJ2-1; possibly TRBD2 for D (6 bases). CDR3 size: 16 residues. Germline V gene sequence: CDR1 SGHRS, CDR2 YFSETQ. V was shortened by 0 bases and J by 0 bases, with 10 bases between the two germline ends. DNA for the CDR3: TGCGCCAGCAGCTTGGATGGAGGGAGCTCCTACAATGAGCAGTTCTTC. Translation gives CASSLDGGSSYNEQFF.

The chain has TRBV6-1 and TRBJ2-3, with 7 bases that match TRBD2. The CDR3 covers 14 residues. The V gene end was trimmed by 6 bases and the J gene end by 2 bases; junction bases not matched to a gene: 5. The germline V gene encodes CDR1 MNHNS and CDR2 SASEGT. The CDR3 region is CASSRGVLTDTQYF. CDR3 DNA: TGTGCCAGCAGCCGGGGGGTCCTCACAGATACGCAGTATTTT.

CDR3 nucleotides: TGTGCCAGCAGTTACAGAGGCGCTGAAGCTTTCTTT. Encoded protein: CASSYRGAEAFF. The genes are TRBV6-5 and TRBJ1-1; D gene uncertain. The V gene lost 2 bases and the J gene lost 6 bases, with 7 bases spanning the gap. Germline CDR1 reads MNHEY; CDR2 reads SVGAGI. CDR3 length: 12 residues.

Written as DNA, the CDR3 is TGTGCCAGTAGTGTGTGGCAGGGGACCACTGAAGCTTTCTTT. It codes for CASSVWQGTTEAFF. V gene TRBV19 combines with J gene TRBJ1-1; possibly TRBD1 for D (6 bases). Germline CDR1 LNHDA, CDR2 SQIVND (reference sequence). This CDR3 contains 14 residues. Trimming took 5 bases from V and 4 from J, leaving 14 bases between them.

Written as DNA, the CDR3 is TGTGCCAGCAGCCGACCTAGTGGGGGTGTTGTTGAGCAGTTCTTC. Its translation is CASSRPSGGVVEQFF. The V and J genes are TRBV7-2 and TRBJ2-1; D tentatively fits TRBD1 or TRBD2 (5 bases each). The CDR3 is 15 residues long. Germline CDR1 is SGHTA and CDR2 is FQGNSA. V was clipped by 5 bases and J by 9 bases, with 20 bases between them.

The chain joins TRBV28 to TRBJ1-5; D is possibly TRBD1 (6 bases). The V end lost 6 bases, the J end lost 4 bases, and 19 bases lay between the germline ends. Per germline, CDR1 MDHEN and CDR2 SYDVKM. The CDR3 consists of 16 residues. Here the CDR3 reads CASSPRDIRGNQPQHF. CDR3 coding DNA: TGTGCCAGCAGCCCCCGGGACATAAGAGGTAATCAGCCCCAGCATTTT. Full variable domain (remainder filled in from reference TRBV28 and TRBJ1-5): DVKVTQSSRYLVKRTGEKVFLECVQDMDHENMFWYRQDPGLGLRLIYFSYDVKMKEKGDIPEGYSVSREKKERFSLILESASTNQTSMYLCASSPRDIRGNQPQHFGDGTRLSIL.

The rearrangement uses TRBV5-4 and TRBJ2-7, with D possibly being TRBD1 or TRBD2 (6 bases each). The CDR3 is 15 residues long. V was cut by 4 bases and J by 1 base, with 15 bases left in between. Looked up from germline, CDR1 is SGHNT and CDR2 is YYREEE (reference sequence). CDR3 coding DNA: TGTGCCAGCAGCGGCTCGCAGGGGAGGTCCTACGAGCAGTACTTC. Encoded protein: CASSGSQGRSYEQYF.

The rearrangement links TRBV11-3 to TRBJ2-3; 10 bases fit TRBD2. The CDR3 extends over 15 amino acids. The germline gives CDR1 SGHNT, CDR2 YENEEA. V shed 5 bases and J 3 bases; nucleotides not matched to a gene: 5. As DNA, the CDR3 is TGTGCCAGCAGCCCAGCGGGAGGGGCAACAGATACGCAGTATTTT. Translating it yields CASSPAGGATDTQYF.